The 21 T cell receptor beta chains listed next were all sequenced from one sample in a study of shared clonotypes between healthy human individuals. The method was immunoSEQ multiplex PCR; TCRdb's version includes in-frame clones alone and lacks a portion of them. The profile shows roughly 2.5 million clones, over 85% of them singletons. The specimen sequenced was naive CD4+ T cells sorted from blood. Described subset: CD45RA+ positively selected. The origin of the receptors is a man in his late teens or twenties in good health.

The chain combines TRBV10-1 with TRBJ2-7, with D maybe TRBD2 (7 bases). V lost 4 bases, J lost 3 bases, and 19 bases lay in between. The germline V gene has CDR1 WNHNN and CDR2 SYGVQD (reference sequence). This CDR3 is built from 16 residues. The CDR3 sequence is CASSVGGGCLDYEQYF. The CDR3, as DNA: TGCGCCAGCAGTGTAGGGGGGGGGTGCTTGGACTACGAGCAGTACTTC.

This sequence joins TRBV5-8 and TRBJ2-3, with 8 bases aligning to TRBD2. Trimming at V came to 0 bases and at J to 1 base, leaving 4 bases not matched to a gene. The CDR3 consists of 16 residues. Germline V gene data show CDR1 as SGHTS and CDR2 as YDEGEE. CDR3 amino acids: CASSLERGHGTDTQYF. The CDR3 nucleotides read TGTGCCAGCAGCTTGGAGCGGGGGCACGGCACAGATACGCAGTATTTT.

The DNA of the CDR3 is TGTGCCAGTAGTTCGGATGAGCAGTTCTTC. Amino acids: CASSSDEQFF. The V gene is TRBV19, the J gene TRBJ2-1; D unresolved. The V gene lost 5 bases and the J gene lost 8 bases, with 4 bases spanning the gap. CDR1 and CDR2 from the germline V gene are LNHDA and SQIVND (reference sequence). The CDR3 is 10 amino acids.

The chain uses TRBV5-6 and TRBJ2-3; 7 bases agree with TRBD1. CDR1 is SGHDT and CDR2 is YYEEEE in the germline V gene. V gave up 4 bases and J gave up 4 bases; unmatched junction bases: 6. CDR3 length: 14 residues. The CDR3 nucleotides are TGTGCCAGCAGCCGACAGGGCCCCCCAGATACGCAGTATTTT. Residues: CASSRQGPPDTQYF.

Here the CDR3 DNA reads TGTGCCAGCATCTCGGGACAGGGGGCGTACGAGCAGTACTTC. Its protein is CASISGQGAYEQYF. V gene TRBV28 combines with J gene TRBJ2-7, with 12 bases aligning to TRBD1. This CDR3 spans 14 amino acids. Trimming removed 7 bases from V and 4 bases from J; junction bases left unmatched: 5. In germline, CDR1 is MDHEN, CDR2 SYDVKM.

Only one count was recorded for this clone. V is TRBV28 and J is TRBJ2-2; 11 nucleotides line up with TRBD1. CDR3 size: 19 residues. V lost 10 bases and J lost 0; bases outside the gene matches: 16. Germline V gene data show CDR1 as MDHEN and CDR2 as SYDVKM. The CDR3 coding sequence is TGTGCCACCTCCTTTCGACTTGGACAGGGGGCATCGAACACCGGGGAGCTGTTTTTT. Protein product: CATSFRLGQGASNTGELFF.

CDR3 in amino acids: CASSLTLPGDEQYF. The CDR3 DNA follows: TGTGCCAGCAGCTTAACTCTTCCAGGGGATGAGCAGTACTTC. The chain links TRBV7-9 to TRBJ2-7; D may be TRBD1 (6 bases). This CDR3 contains 14 residues. From germline, CDR1 is SEHNR and CDR2 FQNEAQ (reference sequence). V dropped 2 bases and J dropped 7 bases, with 15 bases sitting between them.

Turning to this clone: Other nucleotide sequences in the sample specify the same CDR3. The CDR3 bases are TGTGCCAGCAGTGAACAGGGCGGCAATCAGCCCCAGCATTTT. Translation gives CASSEQGGNQPQHF. This rearrangement joins TRBV2 to TRBJ1-5; D perhaps matches TRBD1 (5 bases). Deletions cut 2 bases from V and 2 bases from J, with 7 bases between. Germline V CDR1 and CDR2: SNHLY, FYNNEI. CDR3 size: 14 residues.

This chain links TRBV10-3 with TRBJ2-3; TRBD1 aligns across 7 bases. This CDR3 region has 15 residues. The junction had 7 bases not matched to a gene; V was cut back by 6 bases and J by 1 base. Germline V gives CDR1 ENHRY, CDR2 SYGVKD. The CDR3 DNA sequence: TGTGCCATCAGACGATCAGGGGGAGGCACAGATACGCAGTATTTT. This translates into CAIRRSGGGTDTQYF.

This clone was detected only once. This chain connects TRBV21-1 to TRBJ1-2; TRBD1 is the table's D call and was not checked against the DNA. TRBV21-1 is deemed a pseudogene. This CDR3 is 17 amino acids long. The CDR3 is CASSKPVAGNRCYRYTF. In nucleotides, the CDR3 is TGTGCCAGCAGCAAACCTGTTGCAGGGAATCGTTGCTATAGGTACACCTTC.

The V call is TRBV29-1, the J call TRBJ2-5; D might be TRBD1 (5 bases). V was shortened by 8 bases and J by 5 bases, with 18 bases between the two germline ends. CDR1 SQVTM and CDR2 ANQGSEA come from the germline V gene. The CDR3 covers 13 residues. This CDR3 reads CSTQGRLIETQYF. The CDR3 DNA sequence: TGCAGCACTCAGGGTCGTCTGATCGAGACCCAGTACTTC.

The V and J genes are TRBV18 and TRBJ2-5, with D uncertain. The ends were cut back, 8 bases at V and 3 bases at J, with 13 bases in the middle. The CDR3 extends over 13 amino acids. CDR1 and CDR2 from the germline V gene are KGHSH and LQKENI. CDR3 bases: TGTGCCAGCGCAGGTAGGATCGAAGAGACCCAGTACTTC. Encoded protein: CASAGRIEETQYF.

The V call is TRBV5-1, the J call TRBJ1-3; D gene uncertain. Between the trimmed V and J ends, which lost 0 bases and 4 bases, there was a span of 17 bases. The CDR3 is 17 amino acids. Per germline, CDR1 SGHRS and CDR2 YFSETQ. CDR3 nucleotides: TGCGCCAGCAGCTTGGTTCCCTTCCAGCTAGGGGGAAACACCATATATTTT. Protein product: CASSLVPFQLGGNTIYF.

With regard to this clone: This sample includes further DNA sequences coding for the same CDR3. The rearrangement joins TRBV7-2 to TRBJ2-1, with TRBD2 identical over 11 bases. V shed 4 bases and J 7 bases; nucleotides not matched to a gene: 0. Germline V CDR1 and CDR2: SGHTA, FQGNSA. The CDR3 runs to 13 residues. The CDR3 DNA reads as TGTGCCAGCAGCTGGACTAGCGGGAATGAGCAGTTCTTC. Its protein is CASSWTSGNEQFF.

The chain is built from TRBV5-6 and TRBJ1-5, with TRBD1 matching 10 bases. Germline CDR1 reads SGHDT; CDR2 reads YYEEEE. The CDR3 is 15 residues long. With V trimmed by 4 bases and J by 5 bases, 6 bases remained unmatched. CDR3 sequence: CASSLRTGGHQPQHF. CDR3 DNA: TGTGCCAGCAGCCTAAGGACAGGGGGACATCAGCCCCAGCATTTT.

This clone has a single count. This rearrangement joins TRBV7-2 to TRBJ2-2; 12 bases align to TRBD2. Germline-derived CDR1 and CDR2 are SGHTA and FQGNSA. The CDR3 loop spans 15 amino acids. The V segment lost 7 bases and the J segment 4 bases; nucleotides outside the gene matches: 4. Here the CDR3 DNA reads TGTGCCAGCATCCTAGCGGGAGGGTTCACCGGGGAGCTGTTTTTT. Its protein is CASILAGGFTGELFF.

The chain recombines TRBV7-9 with TRBJ2-7; 10 bases map to TRBD1. The CDR3 is made up of 15 amino acids. Germline-derived CDR1 and CDR2 are SEHNR and FQNEAQ (reference sequence). Losses at the gene ends were 9 bases for V and 4 bases for J; bases not matched to a gene: 12. The CDR3 nucleotides are TGTGCCAGTTATGCCGGGACAGGGGCATTGTACGAGCAGTACTTC. The encoded protein is CASYAGTGALYEQYF.

This chain joins TRBV7-2 and TRBJ2-3, with TRBD2 identical over 7 bases. Unmatched junction bases numbered 16, after V lost 3 bases and J lost 4 bases. Germline V gene data show CDR1 as SGHTA and CDR2 as FQGNSA. The CDR3 runs 18 residues. CDR3 DNA sequence: TGTGCCAGCAGCTTCGATTGGGGCGGGAGTATAATCTCAGATACGCAGTATTTT. It encodes CASSFDWGGSIISDTQYF.

This rearrangement joins TRBV9 to TRBJ2-1; 8 nucleotides line up with TRBD2. This CDR3 spans 16 amino acids. The V gene's germline CDR1 is SGDLS and CDR2 YYNGEE. Trimming at V came to 4 bases and at J to 2 bases, leaving 8 bases not matched to a gene. The CDR3 protein is CASSPRGTRAYNEQFF. CDR3 DNA sequence: TGTGCCAGCAGCCCCCGAGGGACTAGGGCCTACAATGAGCAGTTCTTC.

The chain employs TRBV10-2 and TRBJ2-3; D not certain. The CDR3 contains 13 residues. Germline assignment: CDR1 WSHSY and CDR2 SAAADI. Trimming took off 8 bases at V and 0 bases at J, with 9 bases between the two ends. The CDR3 is CASQRISTDTQYF. DNA for the CDR3: TGCGCCAGCCAACGTATTAGCACAGATACGCAGTATTTT.

The DNA for the CDR3 is TGTGCCAGCAGTTCGGAGACCCAGTACTTC. Protein sequence: CASSSETQYF. The chain links TRBV6-5 to TRBJ2-5; D gene uncertain. Trimming took 4 bases from V and 5 from J, leaving 2 bases between them. Germline V gives CDR1 MNHEY, CDR2 SVGAGI. This CDR3 has 10 amino acids.